This TCR beta chain comes out of a study of blood T cell repertoires in COVID-19. Study information: T cells, B-cell-depleted T cells, or PBMCs provided the cDNA or gDNA that served as material.

Trimming took off 2 bases at V and 1 base at J, with 7 bases between the two ends. Germline values: CDR1 SGHRS, CDR2 YFSETQ. The CDR3 extends over 14 amino acids. As originally analysed: Counts of nucleated cells, estimated from reference gene primer amplification, were obtained. The data were produced by immunoSEQ multiplex PCR, yet TCRdb's version contains in-frame clones alone and is incomplete. The V and J calls and clone size are taken from that table; D and trimming were inferred from the DNA. Here the sample spans 80,000 or so clones, 81% being singletons. Sequenced sample: peripheral blood. This clonotype was obtained from an elderly man with acute or convalescent COVID-19. This sequence joins TRBV5-1 and TRBJ2-1, with D hard to call. The chain's CDR3 is CASSFQDSYNEQFF. The CDR3 DNA reads TGCGCCAGCAGCTTCCAGGATTCCTACAATGAGCAGTTCTTC.